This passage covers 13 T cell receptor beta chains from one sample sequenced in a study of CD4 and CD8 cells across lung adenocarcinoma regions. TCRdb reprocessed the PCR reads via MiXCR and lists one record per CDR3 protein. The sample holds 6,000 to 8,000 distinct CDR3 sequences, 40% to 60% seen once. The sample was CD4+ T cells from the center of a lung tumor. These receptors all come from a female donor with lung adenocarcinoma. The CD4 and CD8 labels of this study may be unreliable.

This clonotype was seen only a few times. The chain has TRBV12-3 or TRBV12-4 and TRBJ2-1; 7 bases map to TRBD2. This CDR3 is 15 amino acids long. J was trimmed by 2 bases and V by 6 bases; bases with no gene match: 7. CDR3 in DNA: TGTGCCAGCAGGTGGAGCGGGAAAGCCTACAATGAGCAGTTCTTC. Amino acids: CASRWSGKAYNEQFF.

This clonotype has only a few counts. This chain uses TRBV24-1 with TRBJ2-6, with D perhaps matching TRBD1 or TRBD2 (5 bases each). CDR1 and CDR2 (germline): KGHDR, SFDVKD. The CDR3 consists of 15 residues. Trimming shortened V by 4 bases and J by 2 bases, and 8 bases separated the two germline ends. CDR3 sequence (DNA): TGTGCCACCAGTGACGGGGCAGCTGGGGCCAACGTCCTGACTTTC. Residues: CATSDGAAGANVLTF.

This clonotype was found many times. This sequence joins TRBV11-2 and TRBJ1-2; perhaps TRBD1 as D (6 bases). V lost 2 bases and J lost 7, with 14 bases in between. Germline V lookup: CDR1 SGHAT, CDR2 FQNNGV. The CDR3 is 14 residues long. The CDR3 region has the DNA TGTGCCAGCAGCTTACCTGGGACATCCGGTGGCTACACCTTC. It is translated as CASSLPGTSGGYTF. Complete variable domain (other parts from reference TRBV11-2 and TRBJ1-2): EAGVAQSPRYKIIEKRQSVAFWCNPISGHATLYWYQQILGQGPKLLIQFQNNGVVDDSQLPKDRFSAERLKGVDSTLKIQPAKLEDSAVYLCASSLPGTSGGYTFGSGTRLTVV.

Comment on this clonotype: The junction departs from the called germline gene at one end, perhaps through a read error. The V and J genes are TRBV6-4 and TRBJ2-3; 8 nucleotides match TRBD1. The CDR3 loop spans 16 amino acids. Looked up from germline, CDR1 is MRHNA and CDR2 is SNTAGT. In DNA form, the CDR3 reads TGTGCCAGCGGGGGAACAGGGGGAGATGTCACAGAGACCCAGTATTTC. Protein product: CASGGTGGDVTETQYF.

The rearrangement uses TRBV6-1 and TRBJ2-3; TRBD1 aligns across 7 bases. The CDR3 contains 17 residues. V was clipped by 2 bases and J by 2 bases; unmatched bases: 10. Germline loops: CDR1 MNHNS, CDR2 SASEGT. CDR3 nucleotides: TGTGCCAGCAGTGAACGGGAAGGGGGCAGCTCCACAGATACGCAGTATTTT. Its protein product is CASSEREGGSSTDTQYF.

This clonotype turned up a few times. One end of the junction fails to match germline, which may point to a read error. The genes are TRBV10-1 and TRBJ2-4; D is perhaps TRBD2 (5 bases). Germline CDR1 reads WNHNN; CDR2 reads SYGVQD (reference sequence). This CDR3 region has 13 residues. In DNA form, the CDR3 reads TGCGCCACCGAACTAGAAGCTAAAAACATTCAGTATTTC. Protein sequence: CATELEAKNIQYF.

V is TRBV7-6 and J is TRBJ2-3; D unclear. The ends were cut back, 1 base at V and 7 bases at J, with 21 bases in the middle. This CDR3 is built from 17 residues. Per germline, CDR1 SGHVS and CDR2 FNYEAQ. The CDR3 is CASSLVLGQAAQHTQYF. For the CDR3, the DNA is TGTGCCAGCAGCTTAGTCTTAGGGCAGGCTGCACAGCATACGCAGTATTTT.

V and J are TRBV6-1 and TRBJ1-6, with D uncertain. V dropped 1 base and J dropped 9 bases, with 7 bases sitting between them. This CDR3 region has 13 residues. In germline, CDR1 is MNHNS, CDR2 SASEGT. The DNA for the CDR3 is TGTGCCAGCAGTGAAGAAAGGGCTTCACCCCTCCACTTT. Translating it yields CASSEERASPLHF.

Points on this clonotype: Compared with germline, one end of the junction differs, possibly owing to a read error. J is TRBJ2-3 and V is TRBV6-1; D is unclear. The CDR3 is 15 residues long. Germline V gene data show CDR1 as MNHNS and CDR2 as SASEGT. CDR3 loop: CASSEWAGSTETLYF. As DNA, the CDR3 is TGTGCCAGCAGTGAATGGGCAGGTAGCACAGAGACGCTGTATTTT.

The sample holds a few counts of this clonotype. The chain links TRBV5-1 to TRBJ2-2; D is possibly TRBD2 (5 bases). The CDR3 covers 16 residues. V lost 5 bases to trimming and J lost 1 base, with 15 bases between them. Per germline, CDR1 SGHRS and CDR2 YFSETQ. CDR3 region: CASSRDPTGNTGELFF. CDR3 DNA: TGCGCCAGCAGTCGGGATCCAACCGGGAACACCGGGGAGCTGTTTTTT.

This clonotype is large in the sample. CDR3 bases: TGTGCCAGCAGCCCAACTAGCGGGACGGGAGAGACCCAGTACTTC. Protein sequence: CASSPTSGTGETQYF. This rearrangement joins TRBV11-2 to TRBJ2-5, with 10 bases aligning to TRBD2. CDR3 length: 15 amino acids. Trimming cost V 5 bases and J 4 bases; bases outside gene matches: 7. Germline CDR1 is SGHAT and CDR2 is FQNNGV.

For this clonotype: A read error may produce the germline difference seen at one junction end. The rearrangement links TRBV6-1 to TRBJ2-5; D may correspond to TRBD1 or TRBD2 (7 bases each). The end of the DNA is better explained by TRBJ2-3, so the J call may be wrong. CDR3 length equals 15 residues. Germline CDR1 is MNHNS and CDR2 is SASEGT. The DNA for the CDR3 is TGTGGCAGGGGGGAGGGGGGCAGGGACCAAGATACCCAGTATTTT. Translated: CGRGEGGRDQDTQYF.

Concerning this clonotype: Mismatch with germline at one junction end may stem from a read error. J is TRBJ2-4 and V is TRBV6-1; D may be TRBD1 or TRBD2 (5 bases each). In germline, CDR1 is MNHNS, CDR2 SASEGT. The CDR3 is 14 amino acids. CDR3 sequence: CAGREPCGKNTQYF. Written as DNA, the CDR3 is TGTGCCGGCAGGGAGCCGTGCGGCAAAAATACTCAGTACTTC.